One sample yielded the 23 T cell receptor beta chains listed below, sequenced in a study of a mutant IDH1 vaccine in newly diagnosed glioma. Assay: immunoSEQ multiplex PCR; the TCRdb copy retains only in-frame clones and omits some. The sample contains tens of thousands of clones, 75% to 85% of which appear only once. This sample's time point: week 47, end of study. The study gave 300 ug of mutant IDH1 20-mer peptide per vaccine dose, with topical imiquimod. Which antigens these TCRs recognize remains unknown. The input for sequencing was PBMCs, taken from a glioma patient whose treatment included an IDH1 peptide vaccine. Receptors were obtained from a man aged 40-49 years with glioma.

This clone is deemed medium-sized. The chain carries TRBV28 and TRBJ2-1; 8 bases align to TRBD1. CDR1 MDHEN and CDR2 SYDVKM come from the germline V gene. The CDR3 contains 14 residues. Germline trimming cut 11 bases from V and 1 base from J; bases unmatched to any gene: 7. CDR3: CAGADRVSYNEQFF. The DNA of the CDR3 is TGTGCCGGGGCGGACAGGGTTTCCTACAATGAGCAGTTCTTC.

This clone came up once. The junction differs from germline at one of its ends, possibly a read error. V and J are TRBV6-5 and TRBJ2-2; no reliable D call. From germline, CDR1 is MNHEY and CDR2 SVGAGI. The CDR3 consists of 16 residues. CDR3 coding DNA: TGTGCCAGCAATTACCGATCGTCCGCGAACACCGGGGAGCTGTTTTTT. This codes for CASNYRSSANTGELFF.

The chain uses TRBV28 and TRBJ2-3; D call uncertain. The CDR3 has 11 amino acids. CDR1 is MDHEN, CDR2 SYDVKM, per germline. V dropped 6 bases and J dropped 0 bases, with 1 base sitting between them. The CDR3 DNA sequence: TGTGCCAGCAGAAGCACAGATACGCAGTATTTT. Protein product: CASRSTDTQYF.

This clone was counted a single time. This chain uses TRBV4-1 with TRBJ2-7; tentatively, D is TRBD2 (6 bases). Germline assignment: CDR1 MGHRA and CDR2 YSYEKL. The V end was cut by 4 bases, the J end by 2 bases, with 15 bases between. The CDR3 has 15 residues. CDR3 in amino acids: CASSRNLAATYEQYF. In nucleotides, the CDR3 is TGCGCCAGCAGCCGGAACTTAGCGGCTACCTACGAGCAGTACTTC.

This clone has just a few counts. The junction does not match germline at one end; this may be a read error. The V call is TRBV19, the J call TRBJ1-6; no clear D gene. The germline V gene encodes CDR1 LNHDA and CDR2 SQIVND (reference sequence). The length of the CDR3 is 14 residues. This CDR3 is CASARRTDKSPLHF. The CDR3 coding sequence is TGTGCCAGCGCCCGACGGACCGATAAATCACCCCTCCACTTT. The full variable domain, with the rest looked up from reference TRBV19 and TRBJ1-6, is DGGITQSPKYLFRKEGQNVTLSCEQNLNHDAMYWYRQDPGQGLRLIYYSQIVNDFQKGDIAEGYSVSREKKESFPLTVTSAQKNPTAFYLCASARRTDKSPLHFGNGTRLTVT.

The CDR3 spells CASSRPGQGATEAFF. Written as DNA, the CDR3 is TGTGCCAGCAGCAGGCCGGGACAGGGGGCCACTGAAGCTTTCTTT. The chain couples TRBV5-4 to TRBJ1-1, with 12 bases matching TRBD1. Germline V gene lookup returns CDR1 SGHNT and CDR2 YYREEE (reference sequence). The CDR3 loop spans 15 amino acids. Trimming at V came to 4 bases and at J to 4 bases, leaving 5 bases not matched to a gene.

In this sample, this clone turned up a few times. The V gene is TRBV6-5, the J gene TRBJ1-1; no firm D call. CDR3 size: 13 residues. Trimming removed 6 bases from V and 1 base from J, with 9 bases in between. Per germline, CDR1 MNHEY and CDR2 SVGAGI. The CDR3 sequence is CASSYSRNTEAFF. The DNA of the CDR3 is TGTGCCAGCAGCTACAGCAGGAACACTGAAGCTTTCTTT.

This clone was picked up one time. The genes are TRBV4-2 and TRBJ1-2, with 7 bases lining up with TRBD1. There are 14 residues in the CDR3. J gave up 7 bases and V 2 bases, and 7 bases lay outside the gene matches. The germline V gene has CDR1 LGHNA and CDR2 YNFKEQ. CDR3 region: CASSQPGQEVGYTF. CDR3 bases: TGTGCCAGCAGCCAACCCGGACAGGAGGTTGGCTACACCTTC.

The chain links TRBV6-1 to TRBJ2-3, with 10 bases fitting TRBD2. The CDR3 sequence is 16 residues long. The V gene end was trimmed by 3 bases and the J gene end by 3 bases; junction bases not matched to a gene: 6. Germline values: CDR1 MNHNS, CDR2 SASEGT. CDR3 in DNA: TGTGCCAGCAGTGATCTAGCGGGAGCATCGACAGATACGCAGTATTTT. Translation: CASSDLAGASTDTQYF.

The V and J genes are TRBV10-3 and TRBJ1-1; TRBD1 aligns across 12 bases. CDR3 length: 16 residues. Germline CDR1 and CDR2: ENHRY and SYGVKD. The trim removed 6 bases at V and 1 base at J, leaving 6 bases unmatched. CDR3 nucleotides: TGTGCCATCAGCGTAGGGACAGGGGGCGCGAACACTGAAGCTTTCTTT. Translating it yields CAISVGTGGANTEAFF.

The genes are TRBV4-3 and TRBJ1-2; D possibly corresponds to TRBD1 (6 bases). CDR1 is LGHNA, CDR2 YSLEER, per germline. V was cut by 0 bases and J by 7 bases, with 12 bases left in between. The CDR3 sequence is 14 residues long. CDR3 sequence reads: CASSQDQGIRGYTF. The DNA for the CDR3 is TGCGCCAGCAGCCAAGATCAGGGGATCCGTGGCTACACCTTC.

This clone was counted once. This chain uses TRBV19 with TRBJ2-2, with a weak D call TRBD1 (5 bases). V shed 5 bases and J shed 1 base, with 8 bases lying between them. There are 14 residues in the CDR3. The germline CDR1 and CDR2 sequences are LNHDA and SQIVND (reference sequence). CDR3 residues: CASSATENTGELFF. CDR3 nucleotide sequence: TGTGCCAGTAGTGCGACAGAGAACACCGGGGAGCTGTTTTTT.

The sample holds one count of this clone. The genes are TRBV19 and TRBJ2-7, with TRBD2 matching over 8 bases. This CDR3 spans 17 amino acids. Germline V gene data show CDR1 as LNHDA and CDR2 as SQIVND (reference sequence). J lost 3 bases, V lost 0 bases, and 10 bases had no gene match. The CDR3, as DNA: TGTGCCAGTAGTATAGATCGAGTGACTAGCGAAGGCTACGAGCAGTACTTC. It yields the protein CASSIDRVTSEGYEQYF.

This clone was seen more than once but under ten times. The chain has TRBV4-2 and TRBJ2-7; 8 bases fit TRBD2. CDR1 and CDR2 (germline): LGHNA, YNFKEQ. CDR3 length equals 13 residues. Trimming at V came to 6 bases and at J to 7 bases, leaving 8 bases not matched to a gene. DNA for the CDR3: TGTGCCAGCAGGGGACTAGGGGCGCGTGAGCAGTACTTC. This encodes CASRGLGAREQYF.

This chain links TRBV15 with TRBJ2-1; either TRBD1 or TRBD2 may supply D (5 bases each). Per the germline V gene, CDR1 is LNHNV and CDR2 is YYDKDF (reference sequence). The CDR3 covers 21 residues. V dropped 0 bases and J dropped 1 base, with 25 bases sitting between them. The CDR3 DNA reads TGTGCCACCAGCAGAGATTTGAGGGCCCAGGGCCCCCCATGGTCCTACAATGAGCAGTTCTTC. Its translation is CATSRDLRAQGPPWSYNEQFF. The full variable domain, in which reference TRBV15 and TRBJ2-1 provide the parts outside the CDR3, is DAMVIQNPRYQVTQFGKPVTLSCSQTLNHNVMYWYQQKSSQAPKLLFHYYDKDFNNEADTPDNFQSRRPNTSFCFLDIRSPGLGDTAMYLCATSRDLRAQGPPWSYNEQFFGPGTRLTVL.

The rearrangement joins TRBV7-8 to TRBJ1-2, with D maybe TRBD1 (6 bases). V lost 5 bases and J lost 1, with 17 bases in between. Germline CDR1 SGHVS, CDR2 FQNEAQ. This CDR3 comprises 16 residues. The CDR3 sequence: CASSPEGGPLNYGYTF. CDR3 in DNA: TGTGCCAGCAGCCCGGAGGGGGGACCCCTTAACTATGGCTACACCTTC.

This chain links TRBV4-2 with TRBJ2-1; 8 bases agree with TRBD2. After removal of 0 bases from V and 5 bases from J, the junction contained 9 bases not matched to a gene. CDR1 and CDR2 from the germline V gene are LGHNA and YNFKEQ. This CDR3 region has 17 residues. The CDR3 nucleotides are TGTGCCAGCAGCCAAGATTGGTCGGGACTAGGGAACAATGAGCAGTTCTTC. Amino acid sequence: CASSQDWSGLGNNEQFF.

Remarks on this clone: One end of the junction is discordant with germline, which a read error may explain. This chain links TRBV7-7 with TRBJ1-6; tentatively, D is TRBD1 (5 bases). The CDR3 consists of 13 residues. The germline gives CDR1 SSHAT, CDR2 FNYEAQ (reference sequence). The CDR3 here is CASSVDSNSPLHF. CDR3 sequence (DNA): TGTGCTAGCAGCGTAGACAGTAATTCACCCCTCCACTTT.

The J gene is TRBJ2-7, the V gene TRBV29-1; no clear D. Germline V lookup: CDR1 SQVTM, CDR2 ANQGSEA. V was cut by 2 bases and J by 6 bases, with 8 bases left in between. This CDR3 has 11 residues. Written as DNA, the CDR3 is TGCAGCGTTGAAATGGGATCCGAGCAGTACTTC. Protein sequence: CSVEMGSEQYF.

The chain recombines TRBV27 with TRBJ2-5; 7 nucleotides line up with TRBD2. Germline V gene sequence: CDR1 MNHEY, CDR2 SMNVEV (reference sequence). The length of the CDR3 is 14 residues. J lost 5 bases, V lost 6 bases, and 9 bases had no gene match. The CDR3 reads CASSPWEGGETQYF. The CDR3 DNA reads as TGTGCCAGCAGCCCCTGGGAGGGAGGGGAGACCCAGTACTTC.

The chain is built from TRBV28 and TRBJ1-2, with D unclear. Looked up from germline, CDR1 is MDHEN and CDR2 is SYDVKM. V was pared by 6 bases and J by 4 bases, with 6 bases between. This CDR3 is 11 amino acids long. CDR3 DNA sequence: TGTGCCAGCAGCCGGGTCTATGGCTACACCTTC. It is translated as CASSRVYGYTF.

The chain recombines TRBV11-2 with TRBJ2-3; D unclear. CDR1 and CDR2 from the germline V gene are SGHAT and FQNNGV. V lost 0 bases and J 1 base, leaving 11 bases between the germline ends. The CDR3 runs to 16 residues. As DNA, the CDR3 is TGTGCCAGCAGCTTAGACCCTCTATTGGGCACAGATACGCAGTATTTT. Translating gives CASSLDPLLGTDTQYF.

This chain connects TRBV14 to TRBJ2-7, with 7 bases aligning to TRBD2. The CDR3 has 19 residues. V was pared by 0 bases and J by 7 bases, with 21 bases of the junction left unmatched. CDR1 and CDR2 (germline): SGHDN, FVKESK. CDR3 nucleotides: TGTGCCAGCAGCCAAGATGGGGAGGGCGCTAGAAGGAGGTTTTGGGAGCAGTACTTC. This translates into CASSQDGEGARRRFWEQYF. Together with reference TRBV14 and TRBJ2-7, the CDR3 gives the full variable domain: EAGVTQFPSHSVIEKGQTVTLRCDPISGHDNLYWYRRVMGKEIKFLLHFVKESKQDESGMPNNRFLAERTGGTYSTLKVQPAELEDSGVYFCASSQDGEGARRRFWEQYFGPGTRLTVT.